The clone carrying this TCR beta chain has just a few counts. Its target is not known. This sample stems from a study of beta chain features in type 1 diabetes. Study-wide context: Sorted cells from all samples, numbering about 100,000,000, were examined.

Sequencing targeted expressed TCRB transcripts, as all isolated RNA had been reverse transcribed. Profiled with immunoSEQ multiplex PCR; TCRdb holds only in-frame clones, not every one. Here the sample spans approximately 140,000 clones, 9% being singletons. Trimming took 5 bases from V and 2 from J, leaving 7 bases between them. Germline-derived CDR1 and CDR2 are MDHEN and SYDVKM. This CDR3 region has 13 residues. Study outcomes and limitations: Type 1 diabetes patients had fewer VDJ junction insertions and more deletions. Shorter templates may be favored by PCR, equally so in patients and controls. There was a moderate but significant shortening of TCRB CDR3s in all four CD4+ subsets of Type 1 diabetes patients.

The chain has TRBV28 and TRBJ1-3; D gene ambiguous. Material for sequencing was central memory CD4+ T cells from blood. The receptor's source is a man in his thirties or forties with type 1 diabetes. CDR3 in amino acids: CASSLEAGNTIYF. CDR3 sequence (DNA): TGTGCCAGCAGTCTTGAGGCTGGAAACACCATATATTTT.